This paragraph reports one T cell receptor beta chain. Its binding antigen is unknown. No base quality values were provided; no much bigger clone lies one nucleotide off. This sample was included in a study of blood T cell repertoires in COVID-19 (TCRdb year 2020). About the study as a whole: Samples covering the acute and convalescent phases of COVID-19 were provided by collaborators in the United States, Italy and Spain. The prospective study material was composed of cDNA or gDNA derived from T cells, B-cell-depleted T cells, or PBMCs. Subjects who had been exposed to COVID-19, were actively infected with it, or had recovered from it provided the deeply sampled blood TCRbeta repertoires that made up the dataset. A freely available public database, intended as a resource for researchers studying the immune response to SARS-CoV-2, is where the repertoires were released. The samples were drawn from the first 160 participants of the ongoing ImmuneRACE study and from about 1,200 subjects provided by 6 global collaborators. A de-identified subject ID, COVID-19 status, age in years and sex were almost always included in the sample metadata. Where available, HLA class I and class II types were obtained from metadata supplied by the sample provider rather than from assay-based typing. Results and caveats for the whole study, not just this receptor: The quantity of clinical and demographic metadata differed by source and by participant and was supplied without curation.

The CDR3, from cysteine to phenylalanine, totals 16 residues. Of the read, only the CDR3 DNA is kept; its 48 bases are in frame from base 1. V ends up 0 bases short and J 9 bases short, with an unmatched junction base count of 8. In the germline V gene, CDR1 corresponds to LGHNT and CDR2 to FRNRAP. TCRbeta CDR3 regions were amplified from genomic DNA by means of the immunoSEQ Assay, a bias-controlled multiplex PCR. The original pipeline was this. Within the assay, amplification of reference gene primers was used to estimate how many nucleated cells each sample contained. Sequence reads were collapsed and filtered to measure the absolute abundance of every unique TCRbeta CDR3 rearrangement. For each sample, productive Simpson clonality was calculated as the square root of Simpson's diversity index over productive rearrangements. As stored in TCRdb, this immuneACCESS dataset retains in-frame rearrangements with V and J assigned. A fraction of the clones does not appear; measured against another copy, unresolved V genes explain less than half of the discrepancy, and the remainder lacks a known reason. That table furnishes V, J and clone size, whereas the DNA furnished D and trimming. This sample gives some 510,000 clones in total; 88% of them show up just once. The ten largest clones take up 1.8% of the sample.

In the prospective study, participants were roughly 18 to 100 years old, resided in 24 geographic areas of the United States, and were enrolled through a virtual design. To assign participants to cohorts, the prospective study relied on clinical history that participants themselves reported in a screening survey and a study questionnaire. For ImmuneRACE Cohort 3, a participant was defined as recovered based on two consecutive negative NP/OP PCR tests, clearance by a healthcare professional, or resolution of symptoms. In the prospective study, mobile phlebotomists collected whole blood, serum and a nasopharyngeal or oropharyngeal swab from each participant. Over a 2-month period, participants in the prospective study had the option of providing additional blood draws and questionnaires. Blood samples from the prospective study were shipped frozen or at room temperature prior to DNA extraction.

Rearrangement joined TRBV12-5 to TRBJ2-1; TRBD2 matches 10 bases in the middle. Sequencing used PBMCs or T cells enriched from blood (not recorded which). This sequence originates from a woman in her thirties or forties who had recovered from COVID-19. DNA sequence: TGTGCTAGTGGTTTGGTACGGCCCTCTAGCGGGGGTGAGCAGTTCTTC. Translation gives CASGLVRPSSGGEQFF. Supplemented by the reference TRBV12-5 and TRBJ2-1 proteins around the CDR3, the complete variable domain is DARVTQTPRHKVTEMGQEVTMRCQPILGHNTVFWYRQTMMQGLELLAYFRNRAPLDDSGMPKDRFSAEMPDATLATLKIQPSEPRDSAVYFCASGLVRPSSGGEQFFGPGTRLTVL.